The rows below give T cell receptor beta chains drawn from one sample of a study of T cells in Graves' hyperthyroidism and ophthalmopathy. TCRdb passed the multiplex PCR reads through MiXCR, listing each CDR3 protein once. The repertoire holds about 350,000 distinct CDR3 sequences, with about 18% as singletons. The material sequenced was blood. Receptors originate from a woman aged 18-29 years with Graves' hyperthyroidism. Each CDR3 is given with its conserved first and last residue. Each record gives: D gene, V gene, J gene, clone size, CDR3 DNA, CDR3 protein. The D gene is left open where the match is weak. Not all rows give a size; the values are once, few, many and, for expanded clones, a class.

>.|TRBV10-3|TRBJ2-5|many
TGTGCCATCAGTGAGCGGACAGCTGGGGAGACCCAGTACTTC
CAISERTAGETQYF
>.|TRBV19|TRBJ1-5|few
TGTGCCAGTAGTATAGATCGGCCCCTTGACCAGCATTTT
CASSIDRPLDQHF
>.|TRBV6-2/TRBV6-3|TRBJ2-7|many
TGTGCCAGCAGTCCTCGGAACGAGCAGTACTTC
CASSPRNEQYF
>.|TRBV13|TRBJ2-5|many
TGTGCCAGCAGACCTGGACAGCTAAGAGAGACCCAGTACTTC
CASRPGQLRETQYF
>.|TRBV2|TRBJ1-5|many
TGTGCCAGCAGTGAGTCAGGTTACAATCAGCCCCAGCATTTT
CASSESGYNQPQHF
>.|TRBV18|TRBJ1-1|.
TGTGCCAGCTCACCAGAGGGGGGAAACACTGAAGCTTTCTTT
CASSPEGGNTEAFF
>TRBD1|TRBV7-2|TRBJ2-2|.
TGTGCCAGCAGCTTTAACAGGGGTAACGGGGAGCTGTTTTTT
CASSFNRGNGELFF
>TRBD2|TRBV4-1|TRBJ2-2|.
TGCGCCAGCAGCCGGAGCGGGGGGGCTTACCGGGAGCTGTTTTTT
CASSRSGGAYRELFF
>.|TRBV12-3/TRBV12-4|TRBJ1-1|many
TGTGCCAGCAGTTTTGGACTGAGAAACACTGAAGCTTTCTTT
CASSFGLRNTEAFF
>TRBD1|TRBV24-1|TRBJ1-2|.
TGTGCCACCAGTGACCCGGACAGGGATCATGGCTACACCTTC
CATSDPDRDHGYTF
>TRBD1|TRBV29-1|TRBJ2-2|many
TGCAGCGTTGAGGTGGACAGGGCGAACACCGGGGAGCTGTTTTTT
CSVEVDRANTGELFF
>.|TRBV28|TRBJ2-7|many
TGTGCCGCAGCCGACAGTCCCCACGAGCAGTACTTC
CAAADSPHEQYF
>.|TRBV12-3/TRBV12-4|TRBJ1-1|many
TGTGCCAGCAGTTTCCCTCTAACGACAGGGAACACTGAAGCTTTCTTT
CASSFPLTTGNTEAFF
>.|TRBV5-4|TRBJ2-5|many
TGTGCCAGCAGCTTGGCCGGGACTTCCCAAGAGACCCAGTACTTC
CASSLAGTSQETQYF
>.|TRBV2|TRBJ2-7|.
TGTGCCAGCAGTGTATCGGGACAAAGCTCCTACGAGCAGTACTTC
CASSVSGQSSYEQYF
>.|TRBV3-1|TRBJ2-3|.
TGTGCCAGCAGCTCGTCCCGGGGACTCTATACGCAGTATTTT
CASSSSRGLYTQYF
>.|TRBV28|TRBJ1-6|many
TGTGCCAGCAGCTTAGGGGTGCGGAATTCACCCCTCCACTTT
CASSLGVRNSPLHF
>.|TRBV6-1|TRBJ1-3|many
TGTGCCAGCAGTGGCCGGGACTTTCTTTCTGGAAACACCATATATTTT
CASSGRDFLSGNTIYF
>.|TRBV4-1|TRBJ1-1|few
TGCGCCAGCAGCCAAAAGGGGCTTTGGGGGGACACTGAAGCTTTCTTT
CASSQKGLWGDTEAFF
>TRBD2|TRBV2|TRBJ2-5|.
TGTGCCAGCAGTGCGACTAGCGGCCAAGAGACCCAGTACTTC
CASSATSGQETQYF